Included here is one T cell receptor (beta chain) sequence, with context. Its target is unknown. The data belong to a study of blood T cells in healthy people across ages. Findings of the study overall: Strong correlation was found linking TCR beta diversity to naive T cell percentage. It was held that the diversity estimates obtained from one million T cells were underestimates. Per-million-T-cell TCR beta diversity fell roughly linearly with age.

Primers used in a second PCR of about 6 to 11 cycles were a sample-barcoded 5' primer and a J-beta primer mix. A tag from a template-switch adaptor with 12 random nucleotides marked each cDNA molecule. In TCRdb, the 5' RACE reads were re-called with MiXCR into one record per CDR3 protein. The table lists about 680,000 distinct CDR3 sequences, approximately 50% of them singletons. V dropped 0 bases and J dropped 3 bases, with 9 bases sitting between them. Germline V lookup: CDR1 DFQATT, CDR2 SNEGSKA (reference sequence). CDR3 length: 14 amino acids. This sequence was found in a woman aged 55 to 70 in good health. The V gene is TRBV20-1, the J gene TRBJ1-5; D is undetermined. The sample was blood. The CDR3 sequence is CSARDSSFNQPQHF. The CDR3 DNA reads as TGCAGTGCTAGAGATTCTTCCTTCAATCAGCCCCAGCATTTT.